The clone carrying this TCR beta chain was observed many times. Its antigen is not known. Cells sorted as Tregs were CD4+, CD25+ and CD127-/low. Study conclusions and caveats: Whole repertoires were not studied in the larger cohort, only one V-J beta rearrangement. Tumor-infiltrating Treg TCR alpha and beta sequences overlapped most with tumor naive CD4+ T cells, then blood naive. Tumor memory CD4+ T cell TCR gene usage was found to cluster with blood and lymph node memory CD4+ cells and with lymph node naive CD4+ cells.

After constant-region reverse-primer amplification, full-length variable regions underwent semi-nested PCR with Nested Universal Primer A. One entry per CDR3 protein results from TCRdb running MiXCR on the 5' RACE reads. The table includes some 40,000 distinct CDR3 sequences, roughly 23% detected once. CDR1 is MNHNS, CDR2 SASEGT, per germline. The CDR3 length is 14 residues. V was clipped by 2 bases and J by 9 bases; unmatched bases: 7. The sequenced sample consisted of Tregs sorted from a lymph node. The chain combines TRBV6-1 with TRBJ2-1; 7 bases match TRBD2. The sequence was obtained from a female donor with breast cancer. CDR3 bases: TGTGCCAGCAGTGAAACTAGCGAAGTTGGTGAGCAGTTCTTC. Translating it yields CASSETSEVGEQFF.